This T cell receptor beta chain was sequenced for a study of blood T cell repertoires in COVID-19. Study-level background: Acute and convalescent COVID-19 samples came from the United States, Italy and Spain. From T cells, B-cell-depleted T cells, or PBMCs came the material, which was cDNA or gDNA.

V shed 2 bases and J shed 7 bases, with 11 bases lying between them. This CDR3 comprises 13 residues. Germline loops: CDR1 MNHEY, CDR2 SMNVEV (reference sequence). Study processing details: Nucleated cell counts were estimated from reference gene primer amplification. The table came from immunoSEQ multiplex PCR; TCRdb's copy has only in-frame clones and leaves some out. For V, J and clone size, that table is used; D and trimming come from the DNA. This table holds under 110,000 clones, around 92% found once. The V gene is TRBV27, the J gene TRBJ1-2; D is ambiguous. The TCR sequence derives from a man aged 50-60 years with active COVID-19. Material for sequencing was peripheral blood. CDR3 sequence: CASSLRGLTGYTF. The DNA for the CDR3 is TGTGCCAGCAGTTTACGCGGTTTAACTGGCTACACCTTC.